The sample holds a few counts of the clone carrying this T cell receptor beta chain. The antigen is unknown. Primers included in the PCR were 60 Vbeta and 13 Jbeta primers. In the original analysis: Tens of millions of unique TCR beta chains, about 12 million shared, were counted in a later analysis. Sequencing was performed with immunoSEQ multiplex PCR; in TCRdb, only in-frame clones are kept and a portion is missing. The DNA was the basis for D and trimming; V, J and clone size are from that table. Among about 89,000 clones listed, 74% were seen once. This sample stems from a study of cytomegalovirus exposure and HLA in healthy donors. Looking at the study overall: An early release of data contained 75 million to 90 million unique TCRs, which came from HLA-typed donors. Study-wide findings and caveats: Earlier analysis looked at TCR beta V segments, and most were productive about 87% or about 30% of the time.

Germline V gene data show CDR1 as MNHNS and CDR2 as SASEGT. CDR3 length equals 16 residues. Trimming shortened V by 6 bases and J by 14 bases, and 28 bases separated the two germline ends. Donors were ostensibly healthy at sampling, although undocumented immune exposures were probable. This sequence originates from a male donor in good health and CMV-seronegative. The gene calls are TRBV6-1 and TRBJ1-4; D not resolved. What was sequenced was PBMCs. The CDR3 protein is CASSEPPRRPEGWLFF. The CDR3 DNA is TGTGCCAGCAGCGAACCTCCGCGGCGGCCAGAGGGTTGGCTGTTTTTT.